This TCR beta chain appears in the sequencing data of a study of cytomegalovirus exposure and HLA in healthy donors. Primers: 60 Vbeta forward and 13 Jbeta reverse. Using immunoSEQ multiplex PCR, the repertoire was profiled, and TCRdb retains in-frame clones only, with some absent. The sample includes approximately 90,000 clones, 85% seen only once; the top ten take about 7.2%. This clonotype originated in a man aged 40-55 years in good health and CMV-seropositive. The sequenced material came from PBMCs.

The CDR3 sequence: CASGGVEREDEQFF. For the CDR3, the DNA is TGTGCTAGTGGGGGGGTCGAGAGGGAGGATGAGCAGTTCTTC. The chain is built from TRBV12-5 and TRBJ2-1; D might be TRBD2 (6 bases). Germline lookup yields CDR1 LGHNT and CDR2 FRNRAP. CDR3 length equals 14 residues. The V and J ends lost 6 bases and 8 bases respectively, with 17 bases between them.